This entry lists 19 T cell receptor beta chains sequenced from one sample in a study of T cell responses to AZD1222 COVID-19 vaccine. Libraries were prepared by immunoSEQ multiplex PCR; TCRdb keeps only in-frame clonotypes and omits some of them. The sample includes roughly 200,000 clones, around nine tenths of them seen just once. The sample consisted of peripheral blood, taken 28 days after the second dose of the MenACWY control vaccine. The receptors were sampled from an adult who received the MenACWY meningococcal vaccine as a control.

CDR3 in DNA: TGTGCCTGGAGTGTTAGACAGGGCTATAATTCACCCCTCCACTTT. Encoded protein: CAWSVRQGYNSPLHF. This chain connects TRBV30 to TRBJ1-6; the match to TRBD1 covers 7 bases. This CDR3 has 15 residues. Germline V CDR1 and CDR2: GTSNPN, SVGIG (reference sequence). The junction had 2 bases not matched to a gene; V was cut back by 0 bases and J by 3 bases.

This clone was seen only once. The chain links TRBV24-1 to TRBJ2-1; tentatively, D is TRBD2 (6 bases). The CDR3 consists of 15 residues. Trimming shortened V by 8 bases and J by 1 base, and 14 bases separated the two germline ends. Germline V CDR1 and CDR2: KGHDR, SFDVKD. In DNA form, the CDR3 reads TGTGCCACCAATCCCAGCGGGCAATCCTACAATGAGCAGTTCTTC. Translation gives CATNPSGQSYNEQFF.

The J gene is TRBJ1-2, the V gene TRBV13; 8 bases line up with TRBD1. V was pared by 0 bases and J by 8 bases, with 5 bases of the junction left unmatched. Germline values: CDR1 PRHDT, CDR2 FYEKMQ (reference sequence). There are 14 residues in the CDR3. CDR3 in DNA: TGTGCCAGCAGCTTAGGGCCAGGGGGCGTGGGCTACACCTTC. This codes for CASSLGPGGVGYTF.

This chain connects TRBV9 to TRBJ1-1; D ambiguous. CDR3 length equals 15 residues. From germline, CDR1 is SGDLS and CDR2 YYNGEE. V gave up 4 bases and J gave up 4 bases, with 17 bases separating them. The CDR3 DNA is TGTGCCAGCAGCCCCCTTATGGGCGGTAGCACTGAAGCTTTCTTT. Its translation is CASSPLMGGSTEAFF. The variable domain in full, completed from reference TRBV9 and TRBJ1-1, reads DSGVTQTPKHLITATGQRVTLRCSPRSGDLSVYWYQQSLDQGLQFLIQYYNGEERAKGNILERFSAQQFPDLHSELNLSSLELGDSALYFCASSPLMGGSTEAFFGQGTRLTVV.

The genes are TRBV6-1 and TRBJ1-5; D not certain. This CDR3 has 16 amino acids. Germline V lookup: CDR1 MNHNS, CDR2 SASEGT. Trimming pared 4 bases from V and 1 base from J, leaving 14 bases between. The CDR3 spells CASSVHLRTSNQPQHF. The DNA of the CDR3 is TGTGCCAGCAGTGTCCACCTCAGGACGAGCAATCAGCCCCAGCATTTT.

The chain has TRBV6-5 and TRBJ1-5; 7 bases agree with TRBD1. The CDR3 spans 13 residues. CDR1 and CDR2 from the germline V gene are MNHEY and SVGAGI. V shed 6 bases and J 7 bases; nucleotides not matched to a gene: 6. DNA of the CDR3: TGTGCCAGCAGGGCTACAGGGGTGCAGCCCCAGCATTTT. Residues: CASRATGVQPQHF.

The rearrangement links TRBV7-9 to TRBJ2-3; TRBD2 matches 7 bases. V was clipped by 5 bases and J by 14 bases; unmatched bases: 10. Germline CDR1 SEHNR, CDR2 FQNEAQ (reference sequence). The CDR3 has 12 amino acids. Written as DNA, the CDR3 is TGTGCCAGCAGCCTAACTTCAGGGACTACGTATTTT. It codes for CASSLTSGTTYF.

The CDR3 protein is CASRDRVMSRMNTEAFF. DNA of the CDR3: TGTGCCAGCAGAGACAGGGTTATGTCCCGAATGAACACTGAAGCTTTCTTT. The rearrangement uses TRBV28 and TRBJ1-1; 7 bases agree with TRBD1. The CDR3 sequence is 17 residues long. J gave up 0 bases and V 6 bases, and 13 bases lay outside the gene matches. Germline V gives CDR1 MDHEN, CDR2 SYDVKM. The full variable domain, rest sourced from reference TRBV28 and TRBJ1-1, is DVKVTQSSRYLVKRTGEKVFLECVQDMDHENMFWYRQDPGLGLRLIYFSYDVKMKEKGDIPEGYSVSREKKERFSLILESASTNQTSMYLCASRDRVMSRMNTEAFFGQGTRLTVV.

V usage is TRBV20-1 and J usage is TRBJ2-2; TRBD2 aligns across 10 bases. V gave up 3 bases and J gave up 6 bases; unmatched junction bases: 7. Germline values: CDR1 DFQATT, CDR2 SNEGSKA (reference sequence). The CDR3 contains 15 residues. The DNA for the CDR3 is TGCAGTGCTAGTGTGCCTAGCGGGAGACCCGGGGAGCTGTTTTTT. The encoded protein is CSASVPSGRPGELFF.

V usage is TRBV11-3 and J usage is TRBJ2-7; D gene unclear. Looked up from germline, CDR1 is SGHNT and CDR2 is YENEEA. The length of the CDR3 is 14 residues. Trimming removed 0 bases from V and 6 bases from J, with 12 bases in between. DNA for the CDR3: TGTGCCAGCAGCTTAGAATGGGCCTGGGGCGAGCAGTACTTC. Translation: CASSLEWAWGEQYF.

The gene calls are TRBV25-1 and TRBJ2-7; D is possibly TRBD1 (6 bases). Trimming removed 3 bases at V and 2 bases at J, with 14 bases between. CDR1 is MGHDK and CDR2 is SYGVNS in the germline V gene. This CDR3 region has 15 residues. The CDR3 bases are TGTGCCAGCAGTGATCGCCTCAGGGGTGCCTACGAGCAGTACTTC. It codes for CASSDRLRGAYEQYF.

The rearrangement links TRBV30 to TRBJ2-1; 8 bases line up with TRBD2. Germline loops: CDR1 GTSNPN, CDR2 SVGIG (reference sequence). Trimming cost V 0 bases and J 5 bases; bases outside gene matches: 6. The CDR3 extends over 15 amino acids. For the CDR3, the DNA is TGTGCCTGGAGTGTACGTCGCGGGAGGAACAATGAGCAGTTCTTC. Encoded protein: CAWSVRRGRNNEQFF.

The CDR3 loop is CASSQGRYTDTQYF. The CDR3 DNA sequence: TGTGCCAGCAGCCAAGGGCGGTATACAGATACGCAGTATTTT. This rearrangement joins TRBV3-1 (or the pseudogene TRBV3-2) to TRBJ2-3, with D unresolved. The V gene's germline CDR1 is LGHDT and CDR2 YNNKEL (reference sequence). The CDR3 consists of 14 residues. Trimming took off 1 base at V and 3 bases at J, with 8 bases between the two ends.

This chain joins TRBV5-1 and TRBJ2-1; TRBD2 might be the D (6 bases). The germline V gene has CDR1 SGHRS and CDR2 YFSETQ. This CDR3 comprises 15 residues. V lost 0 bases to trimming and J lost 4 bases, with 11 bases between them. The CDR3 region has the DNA TGCGCCAGCAGCTTGGTAGCCGGGGGATACAATGAGCAGTTCTTC. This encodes CASSLVAGGYNEQFF. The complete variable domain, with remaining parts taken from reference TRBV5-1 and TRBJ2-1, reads KAGVTQTPRYLIKTRGQQVTLSCSPISGHRSVSWYQQTPGQGLQFLFEYFSETQRNKGNFPGRFSGRQFSNSRSEMNVSTLELGDSALYLCASSLVAGGYNEQFFGPGTRLTVL.

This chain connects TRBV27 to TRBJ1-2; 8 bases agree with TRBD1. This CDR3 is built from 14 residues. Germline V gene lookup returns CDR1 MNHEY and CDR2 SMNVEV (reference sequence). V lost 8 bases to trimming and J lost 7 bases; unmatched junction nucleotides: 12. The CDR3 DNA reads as TGTGCCAGCTCCTGGTCTGGACAGGGTCGTGGCTACACCTTC. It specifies CASSWSGQGRGYTF.

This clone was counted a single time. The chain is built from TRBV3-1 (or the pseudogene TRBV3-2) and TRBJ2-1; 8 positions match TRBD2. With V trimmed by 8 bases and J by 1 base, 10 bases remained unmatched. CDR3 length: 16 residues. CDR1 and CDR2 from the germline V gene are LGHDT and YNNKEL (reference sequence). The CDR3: CASRPSGSGSYNEQFF. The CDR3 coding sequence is TGTGCCAGCCGTCCAAGCGGGAGTGGTTCCTACAATGAGCAGTTCTTC.

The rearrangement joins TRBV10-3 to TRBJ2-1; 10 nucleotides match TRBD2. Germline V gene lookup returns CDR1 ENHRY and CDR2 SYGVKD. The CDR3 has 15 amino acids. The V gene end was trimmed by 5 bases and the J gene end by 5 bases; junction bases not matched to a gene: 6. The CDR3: CAISPGTSANNEQFF. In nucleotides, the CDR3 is TGTGCCATCAGTCCCGGGACTAGCGCCAACAATGAGCAGTTCTTC.

The CDR3 here is CASSLTAGGWYEQYF. In DNA form, the CDR3 reads TGTGCCAGCAGTTTAACGGCGGGAGGGTGGTACGAGCAGTACTTC. The rearrangement uses TRBV27 and TRBJ2-7; 9 bases fit TRBD2. CDR3 length: 15 residues. V shed 2 bases, J shed 4 bases, and the junction held 6 bases outside the gene matches. Germline V gene sequence: CDR1 MNHEY, CDR2 SMNVEV (reference sequence).

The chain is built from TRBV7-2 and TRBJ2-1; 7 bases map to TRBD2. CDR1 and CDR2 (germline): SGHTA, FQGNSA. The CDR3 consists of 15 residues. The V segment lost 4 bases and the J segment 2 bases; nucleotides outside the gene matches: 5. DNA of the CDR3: TGTGCCAGCAGCTCCCCTAGCGGACCCTACAATGAGCAGTTCTTC. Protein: CASSSPSGPYNEQFF.